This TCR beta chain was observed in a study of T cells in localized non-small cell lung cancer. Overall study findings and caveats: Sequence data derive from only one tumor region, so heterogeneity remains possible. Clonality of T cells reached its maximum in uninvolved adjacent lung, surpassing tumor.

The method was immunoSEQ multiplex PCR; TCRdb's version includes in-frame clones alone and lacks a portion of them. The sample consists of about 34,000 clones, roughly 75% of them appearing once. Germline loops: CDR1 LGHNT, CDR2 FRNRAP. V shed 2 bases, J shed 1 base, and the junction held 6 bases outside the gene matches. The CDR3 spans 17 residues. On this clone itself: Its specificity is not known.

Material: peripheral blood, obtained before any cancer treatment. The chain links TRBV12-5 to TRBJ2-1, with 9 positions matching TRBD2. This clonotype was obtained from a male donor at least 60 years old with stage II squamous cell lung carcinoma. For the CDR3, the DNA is TGTGCTAGTGGTTTGTCTAGCGGGACACTATCCTACAATGAGCAGTTCTTC. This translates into CASGLSSGTLSYNEQFF.